The 5 T cell receptor beta chains listed next were all sequenced from one sample in a study of tumor-infiltrating lymphocytes in oesophageal squamous cell carcinoma (TCRdb year 2016). The library was generated by PCR. These reads were obtained on an Illumina HiSeq 1500. TCRdb reprocessed the public reads (quality trimming at Q25 with fastp, clone calling with MiXCR) and kept in-frame beta chains. Identical CDR3 protein sequences are pooled into one entry, listed with their most common genes and DNA. The sample table holds about 15,000 distinct CDR3 sequences, of which around 50% were seen once. The biggest ten clones account for over 15% of the sample. The material sequenced was esophageal tumor tissue. All receptors come from a male donor with esophageal squamous cell carcinoma.

The chain combines TRBV7-2 with TRBJ2-3, with D hard to call. The V gene's germline CDR1 is SGHTA and CDR2 FQGNSA. Trimming removed 2 bases at V and 2 bases at J, with 11 bases between. The CDR3 extends over 15 amino acids. Written as DNA, the CDR3 is TGTGCCAGCAGCTTACTGGTGGTGATCACAGATACGCAGTATTTT. Translation gives CASSLLVVITDTQYF.

This rearrangement joins TRBV7-6 to TRBJ1-1, with D perhaps matching TRBD1 (5 bases). CDR1 is SGHVS and CDR2 is FNYEAQ in the germline V gene. The CDR3 totals 14 residues. V lost 5 bases to trimming and J lost 4 bases, with 14 bases between them. The CDR3 DNA follows: TGTGCCAGCAGCCACAACCTCGGGGGCACTGAAGCTTTCTTT. Translation: CASSHNLGGTEAFF.

The rearrangement joins TRBV24-1 to TRBJ2-4; tentative D call: TRBD1 (6 bases). Germline loops: CDR1 KGHDR, CDR2 SFDVKD. Trimming cost V 10 bases and J 15 bases, with 30 bases left between them. There are 15 residues in the CDR3. This chain's CDR3 is CATRGWQGTNGELYF. DNA for the CDR3: TGTGCCACTAGGGGTTGGCAGGGGACGAACGGGGAGCTGTACTTC.

This chain joins TRBV12-3 or TRBV12-4 and TRBJ1-5; D perhaps matches TRBD1 (5 bases). This CDR3 is 15 amino acids long. V lost 2 bases and J 1 base, leaving 9 bases between the germline ends. CDR3 in DNA: TGTGCCAGCAGTTTAAGGGGAACCAGCAATCAGCCCCAGCATTTT. It is translated as CASSLRGTSNQPQHF.

The genes are TRBV11-2 and TRBJ2-4; possible D gene TRBD2, 5 bases. The germline CDR1 and CDR2 sequences are SGHAT and FQNNGV. The CDR3 consists of 14 residues. V lost 2 bases to trimming and J lost 1 base, with 6 bases between them. The CDR3, as DNA: TGTGCCAGCAGCTTACAGCGGGCCAAAAACATTCAGTACTTC. This codes for CASSLQRAKNIQYF.